One and the same sample provided the 18 T cell receptor beta chains below, sequenced in a study of shared clonotypes between healthy human individuals. Sequencing was performed with immunoSEQ multiplex PCR; in TCRdb, only in-frame clones are kept and a portion is missing. This repertoire shows 2 million to 2.5 million clones, 85% to 95% found once; its top ten account for 0.39%. Sequencing was performed on naive CD4+ T cells from PBMCs. Subset here: CD45RA+ positively selected. The receptors stem from a man aged 18 to 29 in good health. Some clones in this sample may be carry-over from other donors' samples.

The J gene is TRBJ2-7, the V gene TRBV5-4; 7 bases map to TRBD2. The CDR3 length is 15 residues. The germline V gene has CDR1 SGHNT and CDR2 YYREEE (reference sequence). Losses at the gene ends were 1 base for V and 1 base for J; bases not matched to a gene: 5. DNA of the CDR3: TGTGCCAGCAGCTTGTCCAGCGGGATTTCCTACGAGCAGTACTTC. It yields the protein CASSLSSGISYEQYF.

With respect to this clone: Different DNA sequences within this sample yield the same CDR3. J is TRBJ2-5 and V is TRBV18; D not resolved. The V gene's germline CDR1 is KGHSH and CDR2 LQKENI. V dropped 4 bases and J dropped 4 bases, with 7 bases sitting between them. CDR3 size: 12 residues. CDR3 coding DNA: TGTGCCAGCTCACGCCTAGGAGAGACCCAGTACTTC. Protein: CASSRLGETQYF.

DNA of the CDR3: TGTGCCAGCAGTTCACAGGGGGGCCGTGGCCACCACACTGAAGCTTTCTTT. Translation: CASSSQGGRGHHTEAFF. The chain is built from TRBV27 and TRBJ1-1, with 8 bases lining up with TRBD1. The CDR3 runs 17 residues. The V gene end was trimmed by 4 bases and the J gene end by 3 bases; junction bases not matched to a gene: 13. Per the germline V gene, CDR1 is MNHEY and CDR2 is SMNVEV (reference sequence).

The chain combines TRBV4-2 with TRBJ2-7; D ambiguous. V shed 0 bases and J shed 0 bases, with 9 bases lying between them. Germline V gene sequence: CDR1 LGHNA, CDR2 YNFKEQ. The CDR3 is 15 residues long. CDR3 in amino acids: CASSQESYTSYEQYF. The CDR3 DNA sequence: TGTGCCAGCAGCCAAGAAAGCTATACCTCCTACGAGCAGTACTTC.

The table lists this clone with a count of one. The V gene is TRBV5-1, the J gene TRBJ2-2, with TRBD2 matching 10 bases. CDR3 length: 18 amino acids. Germline assignment: CDR1 SGHRS and CDR2 YFSETQ. V trimming: 2 bases; J trimming: 3 bases; junction bases outside the gene matches: 10. CDR3 DNA sequence: TGCGCCAGCAGCTTAACACTAGCGGGAATCGGGGACACCGGGGAGCTGTTTTTT. Translating gives CASSLTLAGIGDTGELFF. The whole variable domain, filled in from reference TRBV5-1 and TRBJ2-2, reads KAGVTQTPRYLIKTRGQQVTLSCSPISGHRSVSWYQQTPGQGLQFLFEYFSETQRNKGNFPGRFSGRQFSNSRSEMNVSTLELGDSALYLCASSLTLAGIGDTGELFFGEGSRLTVL.

The chain recombines TRBV11-2 with TRBJ1-1; unclear D gene. The CDR3 is made up of 15 amino acids. CDR1 SGHAT and CDR2 FQNNGV come from the germline V gene. The V end was cut by 8 bases, the J end by 7 bases, with 23 bases between. CDR3 DNA sequence: TGTGCCAGCGGCTCTGTCCCGGGTAGGAGCCTTGAAGCTTTCTTT. Encoded protein: CASGSVPGRSLEAFF.

The chain carries TRBV7-9 and TRBJ2-7; 8 positions agree with TRBD1. The V and J ends lost 0 bases and 13 bases, in that order; junction bases with no gene match: 5. The CDR3 totals 12 residues. Germline CDR1 SEHNR, CDR2 FQNEAQ (reference sequence). CDR3 protein: CASSLASGQEYF. Here the CDR3 DNA reads TGTGCCAGCAGCTTAGCCTCGGGACAGGAATACTTC. The full variable domain, rest sourced from reference TRBV7-9 and TRBJ2-7, is DTGVSQNPRHKITKRGQNVTFRCDPISEHNRLYWYRQTLGQGPEFLTYFQNEAQLEKSRLLSDRFSAERPKGSFSTLEIQRTEQGDSAMYLCASSLASGQEYFGPGTRLTVT.

This clone came up once. This rearrangement joins TRBV15 to TRBJ2-1; the D is unclear. V dropped 5 bases and J dropped 8 bases, with 13 bases sitting between them. CDR1 is LNHNV and CDR2 is YYDKDF in the germline V gene (reference sequence). The CDR3 covers 13 residues. CDR3 residues: CATSGNRGHEQFF. The DNA of the CDR3 is TGTGCCACCAGCGGAAATCGAGGTCATGAGCAGTTCTTC.

CDR3 amino acids: CASTPGLAGGPSPGELFF. The CDR3, as DNA: TGTGCCAGCACACCGGGACTAGCGGGAGGGCCGTCCCCCGGGGAGCTGTTTTTT. The chain is built from TRBV19 and TRBJ2-2, with TRBD2 matching 16 bases. V shed 9 bases, J shed 6 bases, and the junction held 13 bases outside the gene matches. The CDR3 runs 18 residues. The V gene's germline CDR1 is LNHDA and CDR2 SQIVND (reference sequence).

On this clone itself: Other nucleotide sequences from this sample produce the same CDR3. The chain combines TRBV5-1 with TRBJ2-5; D may be TRBD1 (6 bases). This CDR3 is 14 amino acids long. Trimming shortened V by 3 bases and J by 1 base, and 10 bases separated the two germline ends. Germline-derived CDR1 and CDR2 are SGHRS and YFSETQ. This CDR3 reads CASSSQGLQETQYF. CDR3 in DNA: TGCGCCAGCAGCTCACAGGGTCTCCAAGAGACCCAGTACTTC.

This chain connects TRBV29-1 to TRBJ1-1, with D possibly matching TRBD1 (6 bases). The CDR3 length is 13 residues. Trimming shortened V by 3 bases and J by 0 bases, and 8 bases separated the two germline ends. Germline lookup yields CDR1 SQVTM and CDR2 ANQGSEA. The CDR3 region has the DNA TGCAGCGTTGAGGGGGGCCTGAACACTGAAGCTTTCTTT. Its translation is CSVEGGLNTEAFF. The full variable domain, its missing parts supplied by reference TRBV29-1 and TRBJ1-1, is SAVISQKPSRDICQRGTSLTIQCQVDSQVTMMFWYRQQPGQSLTLIATANQGSEATYESGFVIDKFPISRPNLTFSTLTVSNMSPEDSSIYLCSVEGGLNTEAFFGQGTRLTVV.

The chain uses TRBV2 and TRBJ2-7; unclear D gene. The germline V gene has CDR1 SNHLY and CDR2 FYNNEI. This CDR3 contains 15 residues. Trimming removed 5 bases at V and 3 bases at J, with 17 bases between. CDR3 bases: TGTGCCAGCAGTCTCGATGTGGGCAGCTTCTACGAGCAGTACTTC. It yields the protein CASSLDVGSFYEQYF.

The V call is TRBV10-3, the J call TRBJ2-2, with D perhaps TRBD2 (6 bases). There are 17 residues in the CDR3. Germline CDR1 reads ENHRY; CDR2 reads SYGVKD. Trimming cost V 2 bases and J 6 bases, with 19 bases left between them. The DNA for the CDR3 is TGTGCCATCAGTGAGCTCCGACTAGGTTTCTGGGCCGGGGAGCTGTTTTTT. It yields the protein CAISELRLGFWAGELFF.

CDR3 coding DNA: TGTGCCAGCTCACTCCGGGGTGAAGGCGAGCAGTACTTC. Protein product: CASSLRGEGEQYF. The chain carries TRBV18 and TRBJ2-7, with TRBD2 as a possible D gene (5 bases). CDR1 KGHSH and CDR2 LQKENI come from the germline V gene. The V and J ends lost 4 bases and 6 bases respectively, with 13 bases between them. The CDR3 consists of 13 residues.

The genes are TRBV5-1 and TRBJ1-1, with D unclear. The CDR3 totals 14 residues. Germline V gene data show CDR1 as SGHRS and CDR2 as YFSETQ. V lost 5 bases to trimming and J lost 1 base, with 12 bases between them. The CDR3 sequence: CASSPPFPNTEAFF. In DNA, the CDR3 is TGCGCCAGCAGTCCTCCTTTCCCGAACACTGAAGCTTTCTTT.

This clone was counted a single time. V is TRBV29-1 and J is TRBJ1-5; weak D call: TRBD1 (5 bases). The CDR3 contains 15 residues. Trimming stripped 4 bases from V and 0 bases from J, with 13 bases between. CDR1 and CDR2 (germline): SQVTM, ANQGSEA. DNA of the CDR3: TGCAGCGTTGCCTTGGAAGGGGATAGCAATCAGCCCCAGCATTTT. The encoded protein is CSVALEGDSNQPQHF. Full variable domain (remainder filled in from reference TRBV29-1 and TRBJ1-5): SAVISQKPSRDICQRGTSLTIQCQVDSQVTMMFWYRQQPGQSLTLIATANQGSEATYESGFVIDKFPISRPNLTFSTLTVSNMSPEDSSIYLCSVALEGDSNQPQHFGDGTRLSIL.

In this sample, this clone turned up once. Other DNA sequences in the same sample also yield this CDR3. The chain carries TRBV7-9 and TRBJ1-4; unclear D gene. The CDR3 covers 13 residues. Trimming shortened V by 5 bases and J by 5 bases, and 9 bases separated the two germline ends. Germline lookup yields CDR1 SEHNR and CDR2 FQNEAQ (reference sequence). The DNA for the CDR3 is TGTGCCAGCAGCCCCCCCGGCAATGAAAAACTGTTTTTT. Amino acid sequence: CASSPPGNEKLFF.

Concerning this clone: Other nucleotide sequences from this sample produce the same CDR3. The chain combines TRBV9 with TRBJ2-5, with no clear D. CDR1 is SGDLS and CDR2 is YYNGEE in the germline V gene. This CDR3 is built from 13 residues. V dropped 3 bases and J dropped 2 bases, with 8 bases sitting between them. The CDR3 sequence is CASSAAVQETQYF. The CDR3 nucleotides are TGTGCCAGCAGCGCAGCAGTTCAAGAGACCCAGTACTTC.